These 29 T cell receptor beta chains were all obtained from the same sample, sequenced in a study of cytomegalovirus exposure and HLA in healthy donors. PCR involved 60 Vbeta and 13 Jbeta primers. Here immunoSEQ multiplex PCR was the method, and the copy in TCRdb shows in-frame clones only, minus some. This table has 80,000 to 130,000 clones, around 82% appearing once. Specimen: PBMCs. These receptors were taken from a woman in her forties or fifties in good health and CMV-seropositive.

The rearrangement links TRBV9 to TRBJ1-1; D is undetermined. The V gene's germline CDR1 is SGDLS and CDR2 YYNGEE. V was cut by 1 base and J by 0 bases, with 7 bases left in between. This CDR3 is built from 14 residues. CDR3 in amino acids: CASSVRDMNTEAFF. The CDR3, as DNA: TGTGCCAGCAGCGTACGAGATATGAACACTGAAGCTTTCTTT.

CDR3 protein: CASSLKSGSYEQYF. CDR3 nucleotides: TGTGCCAGCAGCTTAAAAAGCGGGAGCTACGAGCAGTACTTC. V is TRBV7-9 and J is TRBJ2-7, with 8 nucleotides matching TRBD2. The V segment lost 2 bases and the J segment 3 bases; nucleotides outside the gene matches: 3. The CDR3 consists of 14 residues. Germline-derived CDR1 and CDR2 are SEHNR and FQNEAQ (reference sequence).

V and J are TRBV19 and TRBJ2-7; D not certain. Per the germline V gene, CDR1 is LNHDA and CDR2 is SQIVND (reference sequence). With 9 bases removed from V and 2 bases from J, the gap between germline ends came to 17 bases. The CDR3 has 14 residues. Here the CDR3 DNA reads TGTGCCAGCCAGAGCTCACTGGAGCCCTACGAGCAGTACTTC. Its translation is CASQSSLEPYEQYF.

The chain joins TRBV14 to TRBJ1-3; D uncertain. Germline assignment: CDR1 SGHDN and CDR2 FVKESK. This CDR3 comprises 14 residues. Trimming pared 8 bases from V and 4 bases from J, leaving 15 bases between. The CDR3 DNA follows: TGTGCCAGCGGGTTTGGAGGAATCGGAAACACCATATATTTT. This gives the protein CASGFGGIGNTIYF.

The chain uses TRBV7-3 and TRBJ2-7; 9 bases align to TRBD1. The CDR3 length is 14 residues. V lost 5 bases, J lost 3 bases, and 5 bases stayed unmatched. Germline V gives CDR1 SGHTA, CDR2 FQGTGA. This CDR3 is CASSRTGEDYEQYF. CDR3 DNA sequence: TGTGCCAGCAGCCGGACAGGGGAGGACTACGAGCAGTACTTC.

This sequence joins TRBV15 and TRBJ2-1; 9 nucleotides agree with TRBD1. Losses at the gene ends were 1 base for V and 5 bases for J; bases not matched to a gene: 6. CDR1 and CDR2 (germline): LNHNV, YYDKDF (reference sequence). This CDR3 region has 16 residues. CDR3 protein: CATSRGGTGRNNEQFF. CDR3 DNA sequence: TGTGCCACCAGCAGAGGCGGGACAGGGAGGAACAATGAGCAGTTCTTC.

The count of this clone is one. V usage is TRBV12-2 and J usage is TRBJ2-7; whether TRBD1, the table's D call, matches the DNA was not checked. TRBV12-2 is a known pseudogene. The CDR3 is made up of 18 amino acids. The CDR3 DNA reads as TGTGCAAGTCGCTTAGGTACAGGGGACGGGCCTTGGTTGCACGAGCAGTACTTC. This codes for CASRLGTGDGPWLHEQYF.

The V call is TRBV7-6, the J call TRBJ2-7, with 9 bases matching TRBD1. The germline V gene has CDR1 SGHVS and CDR2 FNYEAQ. The J segment lost 4 bases and the V segment lost 5 bases, leaving 6 bases of the junction unmatched. The CDR3 length is 14 residues. The CDR3 coding sequence is TGTGCCAGCAGCCCCGGACAGGGGCCGTACGAGCAGTACTTC. It yields the protein CASSPGQGPYEQYF.

A single count supports this clone. The rearrangement uses TRBV11-2 and TRBJ2-7, with a weak D call TRBD2 (10 bases). This CDR3 comprises 15 residues. Germline V lookup: CDR1 SGHAT, CDR2 FQNNGV. V lost 4 bases and J 6 bases, leaving 19 bases between the germline ends. The CDR3 bases are TGTGCCAGCAGCTCACAGGGGGCTAGCGGGAGCGAGCAGTACTTC. Amino acids: CASSSQGASGSEQYF.

As for this clone: The identical CDR3 is also encoded by other nucleotide sequences in the sample. The chain uses TRBV9 and TRBJ2-3; 15 bases are shared with TRBD2. This CDR3 is built from 21 residues. Losses at the gene ends were 3 bases for V and 1 base for J; bases not matched to a gene: 15. CDR1 SGDLS and CDR2 YYNGEE come from the germline V gene. The CDR3 sequence is CASSGSWGLAGGILGTDTQYF. The CDR3 DNA sequence: TGTGCCAGCAGCGGTAGCTGGGGACTAGCGGGAGGTATCTTAGGCACAGATACGCAGTATTTT.

The rearrangement joins TRBV27 to TRBJ2-7; 7 bases match TRBD2. From germline, CDR1 is MNHEY and CDR2 SMNVEV (reference sequence). The CDR3 covers 15 residues. V lost 10 bases and J lost 4; bases outside the gene matches: 16. The CDR3 reads CATRLPGRAPYEQYF. In DNA, the CDR3 is TGTGCCACCCGCCTTCCGGGGAGGGCCCCTTACGAGCAGTACTTC.

This clone was observed once. Mismatch with germline at one junction end may stem from a read error. The chain is built from TRBV7-6 and TRBJ2-6; the match to TRBD2 covers 11 bases. This CDR3 contains 17 residues. Germline V gives CDR1 SGHVS, CDR2 FNYEAQ. CDR3 sequence (DNA): TGTGCCAGCAGCTCTGGGACTAGCGGTCTCGGGGCCAGCGTCCTGACTTTC. Its translation: CASSSGTSGLGASVLTF.

V is TRBV19 and J is TRBJ2-3; TRBD2 aligns across 11 bases. V was pared by 7 bases and J by 8 bases, with 17 bases of the junction left unmatched. From germline, CDR1 is LNHDA and CDR2 SQIVND (reference sequence). CDR3 length: 17 residues. The CDR3 DNA reads as TGTGCCAGTATCGCGACGAGGACTAGCGGGTGGGCAGCTACGCAGTATTTT. The encoded protein is CASIATRTSGWAATQYF.

The chain links TRBV2 to TRBJ2-7; maybe TRBD2 (6 bases). Germline V gives CDR1 SNHLY, CDR2 FYNNEI. Between the trimmed V and J ends, which lost 7 bases and 2 bases, there was a span of 9 bases. The CDR3 is made up of 12 amino acids. CDR3 region: CASMEGTYEQYF. The CDR3 DNA follows: TGTGCCAGCATGGAGGGGACCTACGAGCAGTACTTC.

The J gene is TRBJ1-1, the V gene TRBV6-5; D remains ambiguous. Germline lookup yields CDR1 MNHEY and CDR2 SVGAGI. CDR3 length: 11 amino acids. V dropped 6 bases and J dropped 5 bases, with 7 bases sitting between them. The CDR3 region is CASSHGTEAFF. DNA for the CDR3: TGTGCCAGCAGCCACGGGACTGAAGCTTTCTTT.

In its sample, this clone was seen a few times. This chain joins TRBV5-1 and TRBJ2-1; 7 nucleotides line up with TRBD2. Germline V gene data show CDR1 as SGHRS and CDR2 as YFSETQ. Trimming at V came to 5 bases and at J to 5 bases, leaving 13 bases not matched to a gene. The CDR3 totals 16 residues. CDR3 coding DNA: TGCGCCAGCAGTCTATCAGCGGGACTCCTGAACAATGAGCAGTTCTTC. Its translation: CASSLSAGLLNNEQFF.

This CDR3 reads CAWDRNTEAFF. The CDR3 nucleotides are TGTGCCTGGGACAGGAACACTGAAGCTTTCTTT. V usage is TRBV30 and J usage is TRBJ1-1; tentative D call: TRBD1 (5 bases). The CDR3 is 11 residues long. Germline V gene lookup returns CDR1 GTSNPN and CDR2 SVGIG (reference sequence). V was pared by 5 bases and J by 1 base, with 5 bases between. Based on the CDR3 plus reference TRBV30 and TRBJ1-1, the full variable domain is SQTIHQWPATLVQPVGSPLSLECTVEGTSNPNLYWYRQAAGRGLQLLFYSVGIGQISSEVPQNLSASRPQDRQFILSSKKLLLSDSGFYLCAWDRNTEAFFGQGTRLTVV.

This clone has only one observation. The chain is built from TRBV7-8 and TRBJ1-1; maybe TRBD1 (6 bases). Trimming took off 7 bases at V and 8 bases at J, with 11 bases between the two ends. Looked up from germline, CDR1 is SGHVS and CDR2 is FQNEAQ. This CDR3 comprises 11 residues. The CDR3 spells CASTMTGEAFF. Here the CDR3 DNA reads TGTGCCAGCACCATGACAGGAGAAGCTTTCTTT.

V is TRBV19 and J is TRBJ2-7; 14 bases agree with TRBD2. The CDR3 is 15 residues long. J gave up 6 bases and V 9 bases, and 10 bases lay outside the gene matches. Germline V gene sequence: CDR1 LNHDA, CDR2 SQIVND (reference sequence). This CDR3 is CASAGLAGGRGEQYF. The CDR3 DNA reads TGTGCCAGCGCCGGACTAGCGGGAGGCCGGGGCGAGCAGTACTTC.

The chain has TRBV27 and TRBJ1-1, with D possibly matching TRBD1 (6 bases). The CDR3 length is 15 residues. Trimming stripped 2 bases from V and 4 bases from J, with 14 bases between. CDR1 is MNHEY and CDR2 is SMNVEV in the germline V gene (reference sequence). The CDR3: CASSLSREGGTEAFF. In nucleotides, the CDR3 is TGTGCCAGCAGTTTAAGCAGGGAAGGGGGCACTGAAGCTTTCTTT.

Regarding this clone: One end of the junction does not line up with germline, which may come from a read error. This chain connects TRBV7-9 to TRBJ2-7, with TRBD1 identical over 10 bases. The CDR3 covers 16 residues. Germline CDR1 reads SEHNR; CDR2 reads FQNEAQ (reference sequence). The CDR3 DNA follows: TGTTCCAGCAGCCCCCGACAGGGGGCCCCGACCTACGAGCAGTACTTC. Its translation is CSSSPRQGAPTYEQYF.

The V gene is TRBV7-2, the J gene TRBJ2-4; 9 positions agree with TRBD1. Germline CDR1 SGHTA, CDR2 FQGNSA. V was pared by 1 base and J by 13 bases, with 5 bases of the junction left unmatched. The CDR3 contains 13 residues. The CDR3: CASSLGDRDLQYF. CDR3 nucleotide sequence: TGTGCCAGCAGCTTAGGGGACAGGGACTTGCAGTACTTC. Full variable domain (rest looked up from reference TRBV7-2 and TRBJ2-4): GAGVSQSPSNKVTEKGKDVELRCDPISGHTALYWYRQSLGQGLEFLIYFQGNSAPDKSGLPSDRFSAERTGGSVSTLTIQRTQQEDSAVYLCASSLGDRDLQYFGAGTRLSVL.

The CDR3 loop is CASSDRANTEAFF. The CDR3 DNA reads TGTGCCAGCTCGGACAGGGCGAATACTGAAGCTTTCTTT. This chain uses TRBV7-6 with TRBJ1-1; 8 bases are a match to TRBD1. The germline V gene encodes CDR1 SGHVS and CDR2 FNYEAQ. Losses at the gene ends were 8 bases for V and 5 bases for J; bases not matched to a gene: 7. The CDR3 loop spans 13 amino acids.

This chain uses TRBV9 with TRBJ2-3, with a weak D call TRBD2 (7 bases). V lost 6 bases, J lost 2 bases, and 13 bases lay in between. Germline assignment: CDR1 SGDLS and CDR2 YYNGEE. The CDR3 runs 14 residues. CDR3: CASKGGGSTDTQYF. CDR3 DNA: TGTGCCAGCAAAGGGGGGGGTTCCACAGATACGCAGTATTTT.

The chain links TRBV7-8 to TRBJ1-4; D unresolved. CDR3 length: 15 amino acids. Germline V gives CDR1 SGHVS, CDR2 FQNEAQ. The V gene lost 5 bases and the J gene lost 0 bases, with 10 bases spanning the gap. This chain's CDR3 is CASSPRVATNEKLFF. DNA for the CDR3: TGTGCCAGCAGCCCTCGGGTTGCAACTAATGAAAAACTGTTTTTT.

The gene calls are TRBV7-8 and TRBJ1-2, with 7 bases identical to TRBD1. Germline trimming cut 1 base from V and 12 bases from J; bases unmatched to any gene: 5. The CDR3 totals 12 residues. CDR1 SGHVS and CDR2 FQNEAQ come from the germline V gene. CDR3 DNA sequence: TGTGCCAGCAGCTTAGGAACAGGGGAGGACACCTTC. Translated: CASSLGTGEDTF.

This chain uses TRBV10-3 with TRBJ2-2, with 10 bases lining up with TRBD2. The V gene's germline CDR1 is ENHRY and CDR2 SYGVKD. V was clipped by 11 bases and J by 4 bases; unmatched bases: 13. The CDR3 has 16 amino acids. CDR3 nucleotides: TGTGCCGTTCGACCGGGGCTAGCGGGAGCCACCGGGGAGCTGTTTTTT. This codes for CAVRPGLAGATGELFF.

This clone was picked up one time. The chain combines TRBV4-1 with TRBJ1-5; TRBD1 matches at 8 bases. Germline values: CDR1 MGHRA, CDR2 YSYEKL. J lost 6 bases, V lost 0 bases, and 16 bases had no gene match. The CDR3 totals 19 residues. In nucleotides, the CDR3 is TGCGCCAGCAGCCAAGATCTAGTGGGCCGGCAGGGGGCGGGTCAGCCCCAGCATTTT. Its translation is CASSQDLVGRQGAGQPQHF.

The CDR3 DNA reads as TGCGCCAGTGGGACAGGGGTCAACAATGAGCAGTTCTTC. This translates into CASGTGVNNEQFF. The gene calls are TRBV5-1 and TRBJ2-1; TRBD1 matches at 10 bases. This CDR3 has 13 residues. CDR1 and CDR2 from the germline V gene are SGHRS and YFSETQ. Trimming at V came to 8 bases and at J to 5 bases, leaving 4 bases not matched to a gene. The variable domain in full, with the rest retrieved from reference TRBV5-1 and TRBJ2-1, is KAGVTQTPRYLIKTRGQQVTLSCSPISGHRSVSWYQQTPGQGLQFLFEYFSETQRNKGNFPGRFSGRQFSNSRSEMNVSTLELGDSALYLCASGTGVNNEQFFGPGTRLTVL.